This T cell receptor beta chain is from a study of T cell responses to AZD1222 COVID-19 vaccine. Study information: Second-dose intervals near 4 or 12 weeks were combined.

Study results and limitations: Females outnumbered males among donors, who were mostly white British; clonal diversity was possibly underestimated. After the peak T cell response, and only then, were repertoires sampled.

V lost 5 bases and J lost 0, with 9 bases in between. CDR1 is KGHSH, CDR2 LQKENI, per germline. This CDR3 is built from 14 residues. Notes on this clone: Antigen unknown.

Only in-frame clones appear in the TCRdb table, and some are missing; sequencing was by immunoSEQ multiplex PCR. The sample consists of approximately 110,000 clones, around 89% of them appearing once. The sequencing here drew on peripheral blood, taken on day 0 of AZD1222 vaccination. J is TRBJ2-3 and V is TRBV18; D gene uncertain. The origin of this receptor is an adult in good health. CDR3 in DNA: TGTGCCAGCTCAGAGTTATCTAGCACAGATACGCAGTATTTT. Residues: CASSELSSTDTQYF.